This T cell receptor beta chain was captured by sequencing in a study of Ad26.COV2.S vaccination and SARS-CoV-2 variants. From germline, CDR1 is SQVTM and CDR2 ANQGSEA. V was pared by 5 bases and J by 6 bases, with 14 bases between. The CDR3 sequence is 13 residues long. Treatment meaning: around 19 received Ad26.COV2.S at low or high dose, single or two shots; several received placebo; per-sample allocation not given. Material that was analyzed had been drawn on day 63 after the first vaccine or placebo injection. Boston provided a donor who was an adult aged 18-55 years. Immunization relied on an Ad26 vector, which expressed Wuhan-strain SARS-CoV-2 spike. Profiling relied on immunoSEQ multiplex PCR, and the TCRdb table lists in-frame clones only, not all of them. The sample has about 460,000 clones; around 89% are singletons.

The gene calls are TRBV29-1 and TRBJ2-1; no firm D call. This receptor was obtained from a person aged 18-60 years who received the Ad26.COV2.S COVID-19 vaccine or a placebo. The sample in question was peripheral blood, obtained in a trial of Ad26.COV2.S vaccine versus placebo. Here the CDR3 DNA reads TGCAGCGTTACCCATACGGCCCCCAATGAGCAGTTCTTC. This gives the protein CSVTHTAPNEQFF.